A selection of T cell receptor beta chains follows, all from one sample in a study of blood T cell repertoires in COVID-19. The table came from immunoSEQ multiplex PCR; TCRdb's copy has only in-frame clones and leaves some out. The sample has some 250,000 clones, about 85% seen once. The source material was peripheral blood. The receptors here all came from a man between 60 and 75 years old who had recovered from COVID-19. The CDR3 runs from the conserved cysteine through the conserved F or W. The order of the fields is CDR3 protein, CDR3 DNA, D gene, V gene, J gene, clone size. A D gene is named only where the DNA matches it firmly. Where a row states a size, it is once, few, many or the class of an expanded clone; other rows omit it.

CDR3aa: CASRPDRYNEKLFF
CDR3nt: TGCGCCAGCAGACCAGACAGATATAATGAAAAACTGTTTTTT
d_gene: .
v_gene: TRBV5-1
j_gene: TRBJ1-4
abundance: .

CDR3aa: CASMGRVDSNQPQHF
CDR3nt: TGTGCCAGCATGGGCAGGGTAGATAGCAATCAGCCCCAGCATTTT
d_gene: .
v_gene: TRBV6-5
j_gene: TRBJ1-5
abundance: .

CDR3aa: CASSSHGLAGLYGYTF
CDR3nt: TGTGCCAGCAGCAGCCACGGGTTGGCCGGTCTCTATGGCTACACCTTC
d_gene: .
v_gene: TRBV3-1/TRBV3-2
j_gene: TRBJ1-2
abundance: once

CDR3aa: CASSTSTGDGNSEAFF
CDR3nt: TGTGCCAGTAGCACTTCTACAGGGGATGGAAATTCTGAAGCTTTCTTT
d_gene: TRBD1
v_gene: TRBV19
j_gene: TRBJ1-1
abundance: .

CDR3aa: CASSPEGQGGRQFF
CDR3nt: TGTGCCAGCAGCCCCGAGGGACAGGGCGGCAGGCAGTTCTTC
d_gene: TRBD1
v_gene: TRBV7-2
j_gene: TRBJ2-1
abundance: few

CDR3aa: CASSQAPQTRDEQFF
CDR3nt: TGCGCCAGCAGCCAAGCGCCCCAGACTCGGGATGAGCAGTTCTTC
d_gene: .
v_gene: TRBV4-1
j_gene: TRBJ2-1
abundance: .

CDR3aa: CASSPGGGDQETQYF
CDR3nt: TGTGCCAGCAGCCCCGGTGGAGGGGACCAAGAGACCCAGTACTTC
d_gene: .
v_gene: TRBV5-4
j_gene: TRBJ2-5
abundance: once

CDR3aa: CASSQTGGAETQYF
CDR3nt: TGCGCCAGCAGCCAGACAGGGGGCGCGGAGACCCAGTACTTC
d_gene: TRBD1
v_gene: TRBV5-1
j_gene: TRBJ2-5
abundance: .

CDR3aa: CATSRLAGPTDTQYF
CDR3nt: TGTGCCACCAGCAGATTAGCGGGACCCACAGATACGCAGTATTTT
d_gene: TRBD2
v_gene: TRBV15
j_gene: TRBJ2-3
abundance: .

CDR3aa: CASSPPGSYGYTF
CDR3nt: TGTGCCAGCAGCCCCCCCGGGTCCTATGGCTACACCTTC
d_gene: .
v_gene: TRBV7-2
j_gene: TRBJ1-2
abundance: .

CDR3aa: CASSAGQGAGDTQYF
CDR3nt: TGTGCCAGCAGCGCGGGACAGGGGGCGGGAGATACGCAGTATTTT
d_gene: TRBD1
v_gene: TRBV4-2
j_gene: TRBJ2-3
abundance: .

CDR3aa: CASSIQGQGNSPLHF
CDR3nt: TGCGCCAGCAGCATACAGGGACAGGGTAATTCACCCCTCCACTTT
d_gene: TRBD1
v_gene: TRBV5-1
j_gene: TRBJ1-6
abundance: .

CDR3aa: CASSRYGRAGGISGANVLTF
CDR3nt: TGCGCCAGCAGTCGCTATGGAAGAGCAGGGGGAATCTCTGGGGCCAACGTCCTGACTTTC
d_gene: TRBD1
v_gene: TRBV5-1
j_gene: TRBJ2-6
abundance: .

CDR3aa: CATNRDRVHNEQFF
CDR3nt: TGTGCCACCAACCGGGACAGGGTCCACAATGAGCAGTTCTTC
d_gene: TRBD1
v_gene: TRBV27
j_gene: TRBJ2-1
abundance: .

CDR3aa: CASSQVTGGYTDTQYF
CDR3nt: TGCGCCAGCAGCCAAGTAACGGGGGGGTACACAGATACGCAGTATTTT
d_gene: TRBD2
v_gene: TRBV4-1
j_gene: TRBJ2-3
abundance: .

CDR3aa: CASSPGGTDTQYF
CDR3nt: TGTGCCAGCTCTCCGGGTGGGACAGATACGCAGTATTTT
d_gene: .
v_gene: TRBV18
j_gene: TRBJ2-3
abundance: .

CDR3aa: CASSLLPPTSGTYEQYF
CDR3nt: TGTGCCAGCAGTTTATTGCCCCCGACTAGCGGAACCTACGAGCAGTACTTC
d_gene: TRBD2
v_gene: TRBV27
j_gene: TRBJ2-7
abundance: .

CDR3aa: CASSVSNYGVNYGYTF
CDR3nt: TGTGCCAGCAGCGTATCAAATTACGGGGTTAACTATGGCTACACCTTC
d_gene: .
v_gene: TRBV9
j_gene: TRBJ1-2
abundance: .

CDR3aa: CASSQAGQGNYGYTF
CDR3nt: TGTGCCAGCAGCCAAGCGGGACAGGGGAACTATGGCTACACCTTC
d_gene: TRBD1
v_gene: TRBV3-1/TRBV3-2
j_gene: TRBJ1-2
abundance: .

CDR3aa: CASSQASGGTNEQFF
CDR3nt: TGTGCCAGCAGCCAAGCTAGCGGGGGGACCAATGAGCAGTTCTTC
d_gene: TRBD2
v_gene: TRBV4-2
j_gene: TRBJ2-1
abundance: .

CDR3aa: CASSQGLAGGNPPNEQFF
CDR3nt: TGCGCCAGCAGCCAAGGTCTAGCGGGGGGGAACCCTCCCAATGAGCAGTTCTTC
d_gene: TRBD2
v_gene: TRBV4-1
j_gene: TRBJ2-1
abundance: .

CDR3aa: CASTRRGQIPYEQYF
CDR3nt: TGTGCCAGCACACGGCGGGGACAGATTCCCTACGAGCAGTACTTC
d_gene: .
v_gene: TRBV11-2
j_gene: TRBJ2-7
abundance: .

CDR3aa: CATGLGIADTQYF
CDR3nt: TGTGCCACAGGACTTGGAATAGCAGATACGCAGTATTTT
d_gene: .
v_gene: TRBV2
j_gene: TRBJ2-3
abundance: .

CDR3aa: CASSFAPSGFGIDTQYF
CDR3nt: TGCGCCAGCAGCTTCGCCCCCAGCGGCTTCGGGATAGATACGCAGTATTTT
d_gene: .
v_gene: TRBV5-1
j_gene: TRBJ2-3
abundance: .

CDR3aa: CASSTLMNTEAFF
CDR3nt: TGTGCCAGCAGCACACTAATGAACACTGAAGCTTTCTTT
d_gene: .
v_gene: TRBV7-6
j_gene: TRBJ1-1
abundance: .

CDR3aa: CASSLAGTGVVEAFF
CDR3nt: TGTGCCAGCAGCTTAGCAGGGACAGGGGTGGTTGAGGCTTTCTTT
d_gene: TRBD1
v_gene: TRBV5-6
j_gene: TRBJ1-1
abundance: few

CDR3aa: CASSYSRGQGYTF
CDR3nt: TGTGCCAGCAGTTACTCCCGAGGGCAAGGCTACACCTTC
d_gene: .
v_gene: TRBV6-5
j_gene: TRBJ1-2
abundance: .

CDR3aa: CASSKTLAGGYTF
CDR3nt: TGTGCCAGCAGCAAAACACTAGCGGGTGGCTACACCTTC
d_gene: .
v_gene: TRBV7-2
j_gene: TRBJ1-2
abundance: .

CDR3aa: CASSPSTGVTDTQYF
CDR3nt: TGTGCCAGTAGTCCTTCGACAGGGGTCACAGATACGCAGTATTTT
d_gene: TRBD1
v_gene: TRBV19
j_gene: TRBJ2-3
abundance: .

CDR3aa: CATLDRAGELFF
CDR3nt: TGTGCCACTCTGGACAGGGCCGGGGAGCTGTTTTTT
d_gene: TRBD1
v_gene: TRBV19
j_gene: TRBJ2-2
abundance: .

CDR3aa: CASSLASRTGGFYEQYF
CDR3nt: TGTGCCAGCAGTTTAGCGAGCAGGACAGGGGGCTTTTACGAGCAGTACTTC
d_gene: TRBD1
v_gene: TRBV28
j_gene: TRBJ2-7
abundance: few

CDR3aa: CASSAEETGGSTQYF
CDR3nt: TGTGCCAGCAGCGCAGAGGAGACAGGAGGATCGACCCAGTACTTC
d_gene: .
v_gene: TRBV2
j_gene: TRBJ2-5
abundance: .

CDR3aa: CASSETGELADTQYF
CDR3nt: TGTGCCAGCAGTGAGACAGGGGAATTGGCAGATACGCAGTATTTT
d_gene: TRBD1
v_gene: TRBV2
j_gene: TRBJ2-3
abundance: .

CDR3aa: CASSVGETGTSPLHF
CDR3nt: TGTGCCAGCAGCGTAGGGGAGACAGGGACTTCACCCCTCCACTTT
d_gene: TRBD1
v_gene: TRBV9
j_gene: TRBJ1-6
abundance: .

CDR3aa: CASSQGLAGNIQYF
CDR3nt: TGCGCCAGCAGCCAGGGACTAGCGGGGAACATTCAGTACTTC
d_gene: TRBD2
v_gene: TRBV5-1
j_gene: TRBJ2-4
abundance: .

CDR3aa: CASSLYQAGTRGNEQFF
CDR3nt: TGCGCCAGCAGCTTGTACCAGGCGGGGACTAGAGGAAATGAGCAGTTCTTC
d_gene: TRBD2
v_gene: TRBV5-1
j_gene: TRBJ2-1
abundance: .

CDR3aa: CASSQEGHRISGNTIYF
CDR3nt: TGTGCCAGCAGCCAAGAAGGACATCGAATCTCTGGAAACACCATATATTTT
d_gene: .
v_gene: TRBV3-1/TRBV3-2
j_gene: TRBJ1-3
abundance: .

CDR3aa: CASSLMRRTNEKLFF
CDR3nt: TGTGCCAGCAGCTTAATGAGAAGAACTAATGAAAAACTGTTTTTT
d_gene: .
v_gene: TRBV5-6
j_gene: TRBJ1-4
abundance: .

CDR3aa: CASSQGYLLDYGYTF
CDR3nt: TGTGCCAGCAGCCAAGGGTACTTGTTGGACTATGGCTACACCTTC
d_gene: .
v_gene: TRBV3-1/TRBV3-2
j_gene: TRBJ1-2
abundance: .

CDR3aa: CASTRTPYNEQFF
CDR3nt: TGTGCCAGCACCAGAACCCCCTACAATGAGCAGTTCTTC
d_gene: .
v_gene: TRBV6-5
j_gene: TRBJ2-1
abundance: .

CDR3aa: CASSLGQYTQYF
CDR3nt: TGCGCCAGCAGCTTGGGACAGTATACGCAGTATTTT
d_gene: .
v_gene: TRBV5-1
j_gene: TRBJ2-3
abundance: .

CDR3aa: CASSPNQGSYEQYF
CDR3nt: TGTGCCAGCTCGCCCAATCAGGGCTCCTACGAGCAGTACTTC
d_gene: .
v_gene: TRBV18
j_gene: TRBJ2-7
abundance: .

CDR3aa: CASSLKGASTDTQYF
CDR3nt: TGTGCCAGCAGCTTGAAAGGGGCTAGCACAGATACGCAGTATTTT
d_gene: .
v_gene: TRBV5-5
j_gene: TRBJ2-3
abundance: .